Listed below are T cell receptor beta chains from one sample, sequenced in a study of long-term antiretroviral therapy in people with HIV. Here immunoSEQ multiplex PCR was the method, and the copy in TCRdb shows in-frame clones only, minus some. Altogether about 35,000 clones are present, roughly 74% being singletons, with the ten largest covering roughly 3.5%. This specimen consisted of unsorted PBMCs, obtained 3 years after starting antiretroviral therapy. All receptors come from a man aged 50 to 59 with HIV. CDR3s leave out the opening cysteine and the closing phenylalanine or tryptophan. The order of the fields is V gene, CDR3 length, CDR3 protein.

>TRBV28|11
ATSRGSGRGYT
>TRBV6-1|13
ASSEMTVLANVLT
>TRBV6-1|10
ASSESGNTIY
>TRBV4-1|13
ASSQEARRGEKLF
>TRBV4-3|18
ASSPWDRSANEPSTDTQY
>TRBV7-6|13
ASSSSGIPTDTQY
>TRBV4-2|13
ASSQVVSGANVLT
>TRBV30|12
AWSQGIGGTEAF
>TRBV4-1|13
ASSQEPGTGNEQF
>TRBV6-6|13
ASSYGTGGAYGYT
>TRBV14|13
ASSPWTGATYEQY
>TRBV28|13
ASIRQAFSNQPQH
>TRBV5-5|12
ASSVTGTGNEQF
>TRBV2|11
ASSIQGAYGYT
>TRBV4-3|14
ASSQGTGWGNEKLF
>TRBV6-5|12
ASSHRDFTDTQY
>TRBV7-9|14
ASSLGLGRDPGELF
>TRBV6-1|14
ASSEVVGQGTTPLH
>TRBV6-5|12
ASSYLGGDTEAF
>TRBV6-5|11
ASSSDRDTEAF
>TRBV7-9|11
ASSLFRTDTQY
>TRBV4-3|14
ASSQDAQVWTDTQY
>TRBV14|14
ASSHRTGAGYNEQF
>TRBV19|10
ASRGTSNEQF
>TRBV15|10
ATSRGTGEQY
>TRBV5-6|13
ASSLWRALSYEQY
>TRBV7-2|10
ASSDRAYEQY